This T cell receptor beta chain came from a study of CD8+ T cells in alopecia areata. Trimming cost V 3 bases and J 4 bases, with 4 bases left between them. Per the germline V gene, CDR1 is MGHDK and CDR2 is SYGVNS. There are 12 residues in the CDR3. Peripheral blood, together with lesional scalp punch biopsies, was collected from alopecia areata patients. Note on this clone: Other DNA sequences in the sample encode the same CDR3.

Sequencing relied on a cDNA template that was reverse transcribed from extracted RNA. The table came from immunoSEQ multiplex PCR; TCRdb's copy has only in-frame clones and leaves some out. Altogether 150,000 to 200,000 clones are present, about 70% being singletons, with the ten largest covering approximately 10%. The source of this sequence is a human donor with alopecia areata. The sample consisted of CD8+ T cells sorted from blood, taken at week 0. The V call is TRBV25-1, the J call TRBJ1-5; no clear D gene. DNA of the CDR3: TGTGCCAGCAGTGATTCGAATCAGCCCCAGCATTTT. Encoded protein: CASSDSNQPQHF.